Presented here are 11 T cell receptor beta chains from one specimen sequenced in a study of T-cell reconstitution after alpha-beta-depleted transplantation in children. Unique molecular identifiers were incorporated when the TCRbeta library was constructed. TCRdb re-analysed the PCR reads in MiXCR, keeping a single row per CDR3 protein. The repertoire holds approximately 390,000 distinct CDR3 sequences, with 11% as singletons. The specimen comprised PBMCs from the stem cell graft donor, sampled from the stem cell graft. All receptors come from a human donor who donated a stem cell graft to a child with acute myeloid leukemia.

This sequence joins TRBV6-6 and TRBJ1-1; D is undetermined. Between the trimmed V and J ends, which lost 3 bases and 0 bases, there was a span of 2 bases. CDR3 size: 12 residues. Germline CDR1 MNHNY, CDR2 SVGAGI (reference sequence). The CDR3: CASSYLNTEAFF. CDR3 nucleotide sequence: TGTGCCAGCAGTTATTTGAACACTGAAGCTTTCTTT.

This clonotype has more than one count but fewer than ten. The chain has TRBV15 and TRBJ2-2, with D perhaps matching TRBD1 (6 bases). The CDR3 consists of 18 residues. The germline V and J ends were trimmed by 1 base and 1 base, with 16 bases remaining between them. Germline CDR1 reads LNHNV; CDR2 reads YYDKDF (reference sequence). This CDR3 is CATSRGWTDYMNTGELFF. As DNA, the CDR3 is TGTGCCACCAGCAGAGGGTGGACAGACTACATGAACACCGGGGAGCTGTTTTTT.

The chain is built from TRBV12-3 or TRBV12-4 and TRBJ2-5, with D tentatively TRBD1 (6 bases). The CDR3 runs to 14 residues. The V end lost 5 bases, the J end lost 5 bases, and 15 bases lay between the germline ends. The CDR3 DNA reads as TGTGCCAGCAGTGACTACAGGGTCCCGGAGACCCAGTACTTC. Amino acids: CASSDYRVPETQYF.

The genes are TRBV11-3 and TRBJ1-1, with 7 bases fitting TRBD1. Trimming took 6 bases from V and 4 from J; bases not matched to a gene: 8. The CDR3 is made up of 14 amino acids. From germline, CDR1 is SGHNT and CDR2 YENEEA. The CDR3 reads CASSRTGAVTEAFF. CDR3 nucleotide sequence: TGTGCCAGCAGTCGAACAGGGGCCGTCACTGAAGCTTTCTTT.

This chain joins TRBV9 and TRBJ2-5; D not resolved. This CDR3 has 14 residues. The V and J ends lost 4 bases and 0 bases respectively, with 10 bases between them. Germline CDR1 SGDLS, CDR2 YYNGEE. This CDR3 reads CASSPGLNQETQYF. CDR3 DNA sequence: TGTGCCAGCAGCCCCGGGCTAAACCAAGAGACCCAGTACTTC.

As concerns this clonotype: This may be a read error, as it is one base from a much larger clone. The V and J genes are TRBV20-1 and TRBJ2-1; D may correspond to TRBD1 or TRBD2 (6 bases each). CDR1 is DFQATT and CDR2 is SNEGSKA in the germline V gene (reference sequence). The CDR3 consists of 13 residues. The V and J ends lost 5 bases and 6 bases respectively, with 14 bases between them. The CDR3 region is CSAARGRSNEQFF. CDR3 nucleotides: TGCAGTGCTGCACGGGGGCGGAGCAATGAGCAGTTCTTC.

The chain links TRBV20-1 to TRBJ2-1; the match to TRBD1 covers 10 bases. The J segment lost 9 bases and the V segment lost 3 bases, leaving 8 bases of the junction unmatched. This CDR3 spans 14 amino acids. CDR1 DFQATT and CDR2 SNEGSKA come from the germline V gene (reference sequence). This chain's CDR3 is CSASGDRDRGEQFF. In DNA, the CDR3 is TGCAGTGCTAGCGGGGACCGGGACAGGGGTGAGCAGTTCTTC.

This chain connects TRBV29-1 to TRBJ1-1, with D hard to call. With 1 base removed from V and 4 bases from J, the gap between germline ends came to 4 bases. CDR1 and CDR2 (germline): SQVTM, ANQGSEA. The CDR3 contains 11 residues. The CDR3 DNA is TGCAGCGTTGAAGGGGCCACTGAAGCTTTCTTT. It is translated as CSVEGATEAFF.

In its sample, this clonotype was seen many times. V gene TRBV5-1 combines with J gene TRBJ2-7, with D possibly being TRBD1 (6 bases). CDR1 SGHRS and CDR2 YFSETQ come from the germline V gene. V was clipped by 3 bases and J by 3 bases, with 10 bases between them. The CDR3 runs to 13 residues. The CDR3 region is CASSSVDSYEQYF. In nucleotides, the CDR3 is TGCGCCAGCAGCTCGGTGGACAGCTACGAGCAGTACTTC.

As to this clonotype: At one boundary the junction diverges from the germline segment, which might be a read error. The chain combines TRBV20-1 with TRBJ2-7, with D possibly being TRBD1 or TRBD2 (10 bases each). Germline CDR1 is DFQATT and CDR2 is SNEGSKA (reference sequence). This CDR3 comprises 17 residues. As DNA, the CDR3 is TGCAGCGCTACGACAGGGGGCCTAGCGGGGGTGCGCTACGAGCAGTACTTC. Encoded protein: CSATTGGLAGVRYEQYF.

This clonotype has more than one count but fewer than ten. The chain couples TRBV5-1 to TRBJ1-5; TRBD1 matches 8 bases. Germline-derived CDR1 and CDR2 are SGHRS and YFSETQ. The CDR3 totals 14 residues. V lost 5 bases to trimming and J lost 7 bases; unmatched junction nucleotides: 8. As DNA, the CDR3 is TGCGCCAGCAGTTCCGGGACAGGTTTGCAGCCCCAGCATTTT. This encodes CASSSGTGLQPQHF.